This entry concerns a single T cell receptor beta chain. The data are from a study of blood T cell repertoires in COVID-19. Study context: PBMCs, B-cell-depleted T cells, or T cells were the source of the cDNA or gDNA that made up the material.

Authors' data handling: Amplifying reference gene primers gave estimates of nucleated cell counts. Sequencing used immunoSEQ multiplex PCR; TCRdb keeps in-frame clones, though not all of them. The V and J calls and clone size are taken from that table; D and trimming were inferred from the DNA. The sample contains just over 650,000 clones, around 90% of which appear only once. Sequencing was performed on peripheral blood. The sequence was obtained from a woman between 18 and 29 years old with acute or convalescent COVID-19.

CDR3 DNA sequence: TGTGCCACCCAAAGTTGGCAGAATCAGCCCCAGCATTTT. This encodes CATQSWQNQPQHF. The chain is built from TRBV2 and TRBJ1-5; no clear D gene. The CDR3 covers 13 residues. The germline V and J ends were trimmed by 10 bases and 4 bases, with 14 bases remaining between them. Germline V gene sequence: CDR1 SNHLY, CDR2 FYNNEI.